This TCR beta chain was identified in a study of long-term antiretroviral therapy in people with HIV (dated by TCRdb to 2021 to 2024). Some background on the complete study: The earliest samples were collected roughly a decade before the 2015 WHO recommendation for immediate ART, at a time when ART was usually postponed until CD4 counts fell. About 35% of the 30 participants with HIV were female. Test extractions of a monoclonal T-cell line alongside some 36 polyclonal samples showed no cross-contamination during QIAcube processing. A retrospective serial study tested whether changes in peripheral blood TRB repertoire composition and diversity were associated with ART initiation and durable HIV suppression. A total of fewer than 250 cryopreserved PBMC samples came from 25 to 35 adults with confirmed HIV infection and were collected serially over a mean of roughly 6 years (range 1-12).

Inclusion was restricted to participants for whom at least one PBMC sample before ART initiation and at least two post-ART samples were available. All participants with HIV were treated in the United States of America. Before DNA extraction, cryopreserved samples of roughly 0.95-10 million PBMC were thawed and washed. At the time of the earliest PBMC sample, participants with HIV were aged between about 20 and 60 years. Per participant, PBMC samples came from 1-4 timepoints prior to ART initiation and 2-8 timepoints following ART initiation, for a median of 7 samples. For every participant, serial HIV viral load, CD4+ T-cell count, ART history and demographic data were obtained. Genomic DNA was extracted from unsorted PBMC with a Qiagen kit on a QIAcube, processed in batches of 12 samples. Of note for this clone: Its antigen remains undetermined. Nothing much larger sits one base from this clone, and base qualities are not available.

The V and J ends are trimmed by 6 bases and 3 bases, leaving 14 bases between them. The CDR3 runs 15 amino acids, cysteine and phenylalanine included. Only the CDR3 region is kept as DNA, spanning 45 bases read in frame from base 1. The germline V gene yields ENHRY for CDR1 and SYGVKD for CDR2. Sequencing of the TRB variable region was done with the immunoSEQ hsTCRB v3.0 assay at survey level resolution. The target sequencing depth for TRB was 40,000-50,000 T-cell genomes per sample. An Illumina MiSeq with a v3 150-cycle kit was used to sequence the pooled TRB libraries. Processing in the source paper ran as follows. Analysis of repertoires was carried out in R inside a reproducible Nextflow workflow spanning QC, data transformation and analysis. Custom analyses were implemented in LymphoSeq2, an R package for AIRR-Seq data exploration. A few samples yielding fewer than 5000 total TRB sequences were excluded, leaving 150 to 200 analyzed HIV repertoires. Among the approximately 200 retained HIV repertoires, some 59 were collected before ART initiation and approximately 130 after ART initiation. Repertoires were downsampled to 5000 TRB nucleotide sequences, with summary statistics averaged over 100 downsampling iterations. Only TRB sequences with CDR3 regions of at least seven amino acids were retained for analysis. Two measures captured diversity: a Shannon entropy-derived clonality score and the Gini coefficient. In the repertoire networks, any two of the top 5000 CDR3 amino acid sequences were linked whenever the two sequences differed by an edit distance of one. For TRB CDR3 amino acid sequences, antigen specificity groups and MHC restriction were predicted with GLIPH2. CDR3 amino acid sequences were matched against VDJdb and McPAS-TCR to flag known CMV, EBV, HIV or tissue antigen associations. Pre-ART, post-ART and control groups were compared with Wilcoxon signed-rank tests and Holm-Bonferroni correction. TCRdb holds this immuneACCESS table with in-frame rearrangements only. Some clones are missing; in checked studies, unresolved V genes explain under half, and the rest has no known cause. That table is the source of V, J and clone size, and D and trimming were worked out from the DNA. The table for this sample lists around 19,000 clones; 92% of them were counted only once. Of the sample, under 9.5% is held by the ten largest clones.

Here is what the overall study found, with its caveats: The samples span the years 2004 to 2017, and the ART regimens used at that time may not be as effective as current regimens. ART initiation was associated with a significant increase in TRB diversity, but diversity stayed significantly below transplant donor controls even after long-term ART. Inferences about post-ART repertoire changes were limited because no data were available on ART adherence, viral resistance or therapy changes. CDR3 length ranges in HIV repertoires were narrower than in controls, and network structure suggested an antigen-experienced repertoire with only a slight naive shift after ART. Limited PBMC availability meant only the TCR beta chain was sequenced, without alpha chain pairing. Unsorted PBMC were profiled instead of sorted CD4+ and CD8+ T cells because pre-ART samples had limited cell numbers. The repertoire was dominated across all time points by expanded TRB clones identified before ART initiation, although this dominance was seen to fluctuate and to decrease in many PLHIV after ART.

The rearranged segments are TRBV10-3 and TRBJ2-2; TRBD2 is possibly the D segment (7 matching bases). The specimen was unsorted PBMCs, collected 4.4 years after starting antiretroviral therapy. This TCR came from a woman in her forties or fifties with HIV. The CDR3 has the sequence CAIRRGGGDTGELFF. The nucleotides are TGTGCCATCAGGAGGGGGGGCGGGGACACCGGGGAGCTGTTTTTT.